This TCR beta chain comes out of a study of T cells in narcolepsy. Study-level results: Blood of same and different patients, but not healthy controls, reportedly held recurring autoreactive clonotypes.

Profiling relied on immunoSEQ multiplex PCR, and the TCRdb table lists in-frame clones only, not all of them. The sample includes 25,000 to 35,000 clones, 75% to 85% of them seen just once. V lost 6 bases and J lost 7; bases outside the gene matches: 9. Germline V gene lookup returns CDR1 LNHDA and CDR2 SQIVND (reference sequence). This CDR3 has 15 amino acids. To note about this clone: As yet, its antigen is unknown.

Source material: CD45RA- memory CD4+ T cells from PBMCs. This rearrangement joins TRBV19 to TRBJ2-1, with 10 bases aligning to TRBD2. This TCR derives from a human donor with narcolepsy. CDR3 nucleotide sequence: TGTGCCAGTAGGGGAACAGGACTAGCGGAAAATGAGCAGTTCTTC. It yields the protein CASRGTGLAENEQFF.